Listed below are T cell receptor beta chains from one sample, sequenced in a study of identical twins. TCRdb itself ran the 5' RACE reads through MiXCR, one entry per CDR3 protein. The table lists 470,000 or so distinct CDR3 sequences, 20% to 25% of them singletons. This sample was also put to use in a study of T cells expressing NK-cell markers.

The sequencing input was CD4+ T cells sorted from blood. Receptor source: a woman aged 18-30 years in good health. The CDR3 runs from the conserved cysteine through the conserved F or W. The order of the fields is J gene, D gene, clone size, CDR3 length, V gene, CDR3 DNA, CDR3 protein. A D gene is named only where the DNA matches it firmly. The size of a clone is reported for some rows only, either as once, few or many, or as a class for expanded clones.

TRBJ2-5 | NA | NA | 14 | TRBV4-3 | TGCGCCAGCACCTCATCCGCGGTCCGGGAGACCCAGTACTTC | CASTSSAVRETQYF
TRBJ2-2 | NA | NA | 15 | TRBV10-3 | TGTGCCATCAGTGAGTCCATTGCGGGACACCAGGCGTCGTTTTTT | CAISESIAGHQASFF
TRBJ2-2 | NA | once | 14 | TRBV10-1 | TGCGCCAGCAGTGAACAGGTTGGAACCGGGGAGCTGTTTTTT | CASSEQVGTGELFF
TRBJ2-3 | NA | few | 15 | TRBV20-1 | TGCAGTGCAACCAGTGGCGGGACCCACACAGATACGCAGTATTTT | CSATSGGTHTDTQYF
TRBJ1-2 | NA | many | 12 | TRBV12-3/TRBV12-4 | TGTGCCAGCAGTTTAGGGGCATATGGCTACACCTTC | CASSLGAYGYTF
TRBJ2-5 | TRBD1 | few | 15 | TRBV6-1 | TGTGCCAGCCGCCGGGACAGCTACTATGAGGAGACCCAGTACTTC | CASRRDSYYEETQYF
TRBJ2-7 | NA | few | 13 | TRBV20-1 | TGCAGTGCTAGTCGGACGGAAATCTACGAGCAGTACTTC | CSASRTEIYEQYF
TRBJ2-3 | NA | NA | 13 | TRBV20-1 | TGCAGTGCTAGGACTGGGACTACAGATACGCAGTATTTT | CSARTGTTDTQYF
TRBJ2-1 | TRBD2 | NA | 15 | TRBV9 | TGTGCCAGCAGCGTAGAATGGCGGGAGGACAATGAGCAGTTCTTC | CASSVEWREDNEQFF
TRBJ2-1 | TRBD2 | many | 16 | TRBV5-1 | TGCGCCAGCAGCTCAGAAGGGACTAGCGGGGCAAGTGAGCAGTTCTTC | CASSSEGTSGASEQFF
TRBJ2-1 | TRBD2 | NA | 16 | TRBV9 | TGTGCCAGCAGCGTAGCAGCGGGGGGCAGGTTTTTTGAGCAGTTCTTC | CASSVAAGGRFFEQFF
TRBJ1-1 | NA | many | 13 | TRBV5-1 | TGCGCCAGCAGCTTGGACGCGAACACTGAAGCTTTCTTT | CASSLDANTEAFF
TRBJ1-5 | NA | many | 15 | TRBV2 | TGTGCCAGCAAACCGGGACCTCCGGGCAATCAGCCCCAGCATTTT | CASKPGPPGNQPQHF
TRBJ1-1 | NA | few | 12 | TRBV29-1 | TGCAGCGTGGAGGAGCGGAACACTGAAGCTTTCTTT | CSVEERNTEAFF
TRBJ2-1 | TRBD2 | NA | 18 | TRBV10-1 | TGCGCCAGCAGTGAGTCCGGGAGCGGGGGACGGGGGGATAATGAGCAGTTCTTC | CASSESGSGGRGDNEQFF
TRBJ2-2 | NA | NA | 14 | TRBV9 | TGTGCCAGCAGCGTAGAGTCAAGGGCCGGGGAGCTGTTTTTT | CASSVESRAGELFF
TRBJ2-1 | NA | NA | 12 | TRBV10-3 | TGTGCCATCAGTTACAGCTACAATGAGCAGTTCTTC | CAISYSYNEQFF